The next 8 T cell receptor beta chains were all read from a single sample in a study of blood T cell repertoires in COVID-19. Generated by immunoSEQ multiplex PCR, the TCRdb table keeps only in-frame clones and is missing some. Of roughly 99,000 clones in the sample, roughly 88% were seen once. The sequencing input was peripheral blood. These receptors were collected from a man aged 45-60 years with COVID-19, enrolled during active disease.

The chain has TRBV5-1 and TRBJ1-1, with 8 positions matching TRBD1. J gave up 5 bases and V 4 bases, and 4 bases lay outside the gene matches. There are 13 residues in the CDR3. Germline-derived CDR1 and CDR2 are SGHRS and YFSETQ. CDR3: CASSLRTGTEAFF. The CDR3 DNA reads TGCGCCAGCAGCCTACGGACAGGGACTGAAGCTTTCTTT.

This chain links TRBV11-2 with TRBJ2-4, with D possibly TRBD2 on 5 matching bases. The germline V and J ends were trimmed by 5 bases and 0 bases, with 11 bases remaining between them. Germline CDR1 and CDR2: SGHAT and FQNNGV. The CDR3 is 15 residues long. CDR3 residues: CASSVPGLAKNIQYF. In DNA form, the CDR3 reads TGTGCCAGCAGCGTACCAGGACTAGCCAAAAACATTCAGTACTTC.

The chain carries TRBV18 and TRBJ2-7; possible D gene TRBD1, 6 bases. CDR1 is KGHSH and CDR2 is LQKENI in the germline V gene. V lost 6 bases and J 7 bases, leaving 16 bases between the germline ends. The CDR3 is made up of 13 amino acids. The CDR3 spells CASSEGQTTEQYF. The CDR3 DNA follows: TGTGCCAGCTCCGAAGGACAGACAACGGAGCAGTACTTC.

The J gene is TRBJ1-5, the V gene TRBV12-3 or TRBV12-4; D is unclear. Trimming shortened V by 3 bases and J by 7 bases, and 10 bases separated the two germline ends. The CDR3 spans 13 residues. In DNA form, the CDR3 reads TGTGCCAGCAGTTTGATGCCGAGGCAGCCCCAGCATTTT. Amino acids: CASSLMPRQPQHF.

This clone is a singleton in its sample. The DNA of the CDR3 is TGCAGCGTTGGGGACAGCGGGAATCAGCCCCAGCATTTT. Its protein is CSVGDSGNQPQHF. This chain links TRBV29-1 with TRBJ1-5, with 7 bases lining up with TRBD1. The J segment lost 4 bases and the V segment lost 4 bases, leaving 4 bases of the junction unmatched. Per germline, CDR1 SQVTM and CDR2 ANQGSEA. CDR3 size: 13 residues.

The rearrangement joins TRBV7-9 to TRBJ2-3, with 7 nucleotides matching TRBD1. V was pared by 4 bases and J by 4 bases, with 5 bases of the junction left unmatched. Per germline, CDR1 SEHNR and CDR2 FQNEAQ (reference sequence). The CDR3 loop spans 14 amino acids. The CDR3 nucleotides are TGTGCCAGCAGCTCGGAAGGGGGCCCAGATACGCAGTATTTT. Its protein product is CASSSEGGPDTQYF.

The genes are TRBV7-8 and TRBJ1-5; tentatively, D is TRBD1 (6 bases). Germline lookup yields CDR1 SGHVS and CDR2 FQNEAQ. V lost 1 base and J lost 3, with 13 bases in between. The CDR3 sequence is 16 residues long. The CDR3 protein is CASSLGHRVANQPQHF. For the CDR3, the DNA is TGTGCCAGCAGCTTAGGACACAGGGTAGCCAATCAGCCCCAGCATTTT.

V and J are TRBV2 and TRBJ1-5; perhaps TRBD1 as D (5 bases). The germline gives CDR1 SNHLY, CDR2 FYNNEI. Trimming removed 3 bases at V and 0 bases at J, with 9 bases between. This CDR3 contains 15 residues. The CDR3 region is CASSEWGDSNQPQHF. CDR3 bases: TGTGCCAGCAGTGAGTGGGGGGATAGCAATCAGCCCCAGCATTTT.